What follows are 27 T cell receptor beta chains derived from one specimen sequenced in a study of cytomegalovirus exposure and HLA in healthy donors. With 60 Vbeta and 13 Jbeta primers, the PCR was carried out. The table came from immunoSEQ multiplex PCR; TCRdb's copy has only in-frame clones and leaves some out. Of more than 45,000 clones in the sample, roughly 80% were seen once. Specimen: PBMCs. All receptors come from a woman between 40 and 50 years old in good health and CMV-seropositive.

J is TRBJ2-7 and V is TRBV5-4; D call uncertain. Germline lookup yields CDR1 SGHNT and CDR2 YYREEE (reference sequence). The V end was cut by 4 bases, the J end by 0 bases, with 11 bases between. The CDR3 spans 14 residues. The CDR3 DNA reads as TGTGCCAGCAGCCCAGACACAAGCTCCTACGAGCAGTACTTC. Translated: CASSPDTSSYEQYF.

This clone was found a few times. The V call is TRBV6-5, the J call TRBJ1-2, with 11 bases fitting TRBD1. The V gene end was trimmed by 8 bases and the J gene end by 8 bases; junction bases not matched to a gene: 10. There are 14 residues in the CDR3. From germline, CDR1 is MNHEY and CDR2 SVGAGI. The DNA for the CDR3 is TGTGCCAGCCGGGGGACAGGGGGTCACGAAGGCTACACCTTC. This sequence encodes CASRGTGGHEGYTF.

This clone was picked up one time. Relative to the germline gene, one junction end is altered; a read error may explain this. This rearrangement joins TRBV11-2 to TRBJ1-1; no definite D call. This CDR3 is built from 15 residues. Germline lookup yields CDR1 SGHAT and CDR2 FQNNGV. CDR3 residues: CASSLSATLNAEAFF. CDR3 DNA sequence: TGTGCCAGCAGCTTAAGTGCGACACTGAACGCTGAAGCTTTCTTT.

The chain's CDR3 is CASSLGDRGHEQFF. The CDR3 DNA reads as TGTGCCAGCAGCTTGGGGGACAGGGGTCATGAGCAGTTCTTC. The V gene is TRBV5-6, the J gene TRBJ2-1; 10 bases line up with TRBD1. The J segment lost 8 bases and the V segment lost 0 bases, leaving 2 bases of the junction unmatched. The CDR3 totals 14 residues. Germline V gene sequence: CDR1 SGHDT, CDR2 YYEEEE.

The chain joins TRBV6-5 to TRBJ2-7; 8 nucleotides match TRBD2. The germline V gene encodes CDR1 MNHEY and CDR2 SVGAGI. The CDR3 is 15 amino acids. V trimming: 2 bases; J trimming: 2 bases; junction bases outside the gene matches: 5. This CDR3 is CASSYAAGGAYEQYF. DNA of the CDR3: TGTGCCAGCAGTTACGCGGCGGGGGGTGCCTACGAGCAGTACTTC.

This chain uses TRBV6-7 with TRBJ1-2; D is possibly TRBD1 (6 bases). TRBV6-7 is recorded as an ORF, its role being uncertain. This CDR3 region has 15 residues. V shed 4 bases and J shed 1 base, with 13 bases lying between them. The CDR3 bases are TGTGCCAGCAGTTTCGAGGGGGTTGTTAACTATGGCTACACCTTC. This gives the protein CASSFEGVVNYGYTF.

The chain joins TRBV7-8 to TRBJ2-1, with TRBD1 matching 9 bases. The germline V gene has CDR1 SGHVS and CDR2 FQNEAQ. The CDR3 totals 15 residues. V was pared by 5 bases and J by 2 bases, with 4 bases of the junction left unmatched. The chain's CDR3 is CASSPGQGTYNEQFF. The CDR3 DNA sequence: TGTGCCAGCAGCCCGGGACAGGGCACCTACAATGAGCAGTTCTTC.

This chain links TRBV5-6 with TRBJ1-1; 7 bases align to TRBD1. In germline, CDR1 is SGHDT, CDR2 YYEEEE. The CDR3 loop spans 17 amino acids. J was trimmed by 3 bases and V by 5 bases; bases with no gene match: 16. The DNA for the CDR3 is TGTGCCAGCAGGCGTCGTCCACAGGGGCGGGGTGACACTGAAGCTTTCTTT. Its translation: CASRRRPQGRGDTEAFF.

The gene calls are TRBV18 and TRBJ1-1; the match to TRBD1 covers 11 bases. CDR1 and CDR2 from the germline V gene are KGHSH and LQKENI. The CDR3 has 15 residues. Unmatched junction bases numbered 4, after V lost 3 bases and J lost 4 bases. The CDR3 loop reads CASSPGQGGSTEAFF. CDR3 DNA sequence: TGTGCCAGCTCACCGGGACAGGGGGGAAGCACTGAAGCTTTCTTT.

CDR3 residues: CASAGQGAADTQYF. CDR3 DNA sequence: TGTGCCAGCGCGGGGCAGGGGGCCGCAGATACGCAGTATTTT. The chain is built from TRBV27 and TRBJ2-3; 8 nucleotides match TRBD1. Looked up from germline, CDR1 is MNHEY and CDR2 is SMNVEV (reference sequence). The CDR3 extends over 14 amino acids. J was trimmed by 4 bases and V by 8 bases; bases with no gene match: 8.

V and J are TRBV7-9 and TRBJ1-1; maybe TRBD1 (5 bases). V dropped 5 bases and J dropped 8 bases, with 12 bases sitting between them. This CDR3 comprises 12 residues. Germline V lookup: CDR1 SEHNR, CDR2 FQNEAQ (reference sequence). CDR3 bases: TGTGCCAGCAGCATAATCAGGGTGGAAGCTTTCTTT. Its protein product is CASSIIRVEAFF.

This clone was counted once. The V gene is TRBV15, the J gene TRBJ1-1; D not certain. Germline V gives CDR1 LNHNV, CDR2 YYDKDF (reference sequence). Trimming stripped 6 bases from V and 1 base from J, with 9 bases between. The CDR3 is made up of 13 amino acids. In DNA, the CDR3 is TGTGCCACCAGTATTAGCGGGAACACTGAAGCTTTCTTT. Protein: CATSISGNTEAFF.

This clone occurred once. This rearrangement joins TRBV5-1 to TRBJ2-1, with D possibly TRBD2 on 7 matching bases. The CDR3 totals 16 residues. The ends were cut back, 4 bases at V and 3 bases at J, with 17 bases in the middle. Germline CDR1 reads SGHRS; CDR2 reads YFSETQ. The CDR3 nucleotides are TGCGCCAGCAGCAACATACGGGGGGACAACTACAATGAGCAGTTCTTC. It codes for CASSNIRGDNYNEQFF.

The V call is TRBV9, the J call TRBJ2-3; maybe TRBD2 (5 bases). V was shortened by 6 bases and J by 2 bases, with 16 bases between the two germline ends. Germline V CDR1 and CDR2: SGDLS, YYNGEE. This CDR3 comprises 15 residues. CDR3 in amino acids: CASTLEGLATDTQYF. CDR3 in DNA: TGTGCCAGCACCCTAGAGGGTCTAGCCACAGATACGCAGTATTTT.

V is TRBV6-5 and J is TRBJ1-2; 9 bases align to TRBD1. CDR3 length: 15 residues. Looked up from germline, CDR1 is MNHEY and CDR2 is SVGAGI. Germline trimming cut 6 bases from V and 4 bases from J; bases unmatched to any gene: 9. CDR3 residues: CASSRTGVGGYGYTF. CDR3 coding DNA: TGTGCCAGCAGCAGGACAGGGGTCGGTGGCTATGGCTACACCTTC.

This chain uses TRBV7-9 with TRBJ2-3; 7 bases are a match to TRBD1. The CDR3 spans 15 residues. Unmatched junction bases numbered 6, after V lost 5 bases and J lost 1 base. CDR1 is SEHNR and CDR2 is FQNEAQ in the germline V gene (reference sequence). The CDR3 coding sequence is TGTGCCAGCAGCAACCAAGACAGGGGCACAGATACGCAGTATTTT. Translation gives CASSNQDRGTDTQYF. Full variable domain (missing parts from reference TRBV7-9 and TRBJ2-3): DTGVSQNPRHKITKRGQNVTFRCDPISEHNRLYWYRQTLGQGPEFLTYFQNEAQLEKSRLLSDRFSAERPKGSFSTLEIQRTEQGDSAMYLCASSNQDRGTDTQYFGPGTRLTVL.

The rearrangement uses TRBV7-2 and TRBJ2-1, with 10 positions matching TRBD2. CDR3 length: 17 amino acids. Germline CDR1 is SGHTA and CDR2 is FQGNSA. The V gene end was trimmed by 4 bases and the J gene end by 6 bases; junction bases not matched to a gene: 12. CDR3 sequence reads: CASSSRAVAGGFNEQFF. CDR3 sequence (DNA): TGTGCCAGCAGCTCCCGAGCTGTAGCGGGGGGCTTCAATGAGCAGTTCTTC.

The chain carries TRBV19 and TRBJ1-4; D gene unclear. Looked up from germline, CDR1 is LNHDA and CDR2 is SQIVND (reference sequence). The CDR3 runs 11 residues. Trimming removed 9 bases from V and 8 bases from J, with 10 bases in between. The CDR3 DNA sequence: TGTGCCAGCGGTACGTGGGAAAAACTGTTTTTT. The encoded protein is CASGTWEKLFF.

V usage is TRBV29-1 and J usage is TRBJ1-2; D call uncertain. V lost 7 bases to trimming and J lost 7 bases, with 13 bases between them. The CDR3 extends over 11 amino acids. Per the germline V gene, CDR1 is SQVTM and CDR2 is ANQGSEA. CDR3 protein: CSAGEGFGYTF. In DNA form, the CDR3 reads TGCAGCGCCGGGGAAGGGTTTGGCTACACCTTC.

The chain is built from TRBV4-3 and TRBJ2-3; 10 nucleotides match TRBD1. In germline, CDR1 is LGHNA, CDR2 YSLEER. V shed 3 bases and J 0 bases; nucleotides not matched to a gene: 6. The CDR3 runs 17 residues. Here the CDR3 DNA reads TGCGCCAGCAGCCAGGGACAGGGGCGACGGAGCACAGATACGCAGTATTTT. It translates to CASSQGQGRRSTDTQYF.

The CDR3 region is CASSVGGGDLGQPQHF. CDR3 DNA: TGTGCCAGCAGCGTAGGTGGTGGGGACTTGGGGCAGCCCCAGCATTTT. The chain uses TRBV9 and TRBJ1-5; tentative D call: TRBD1 (5 bases). The CDR3 sequence is 16 residues long. CDR1 and CDR2 from the germline V gene are SGDLS and YYNGEE. Trimming pared 0 bases from V and 7 bases from J, leaving 17 bases between.

This chain links TRBV6-5 with TRBJ1-6; D ambiguous. Trimming shortened V by 7 bases and J by 9 bases, and 13 bases separated the two germline ends. The CDR3 runs 13 residues. Per germline, CDR1 MNHEY and CDR2 SVGAGI. CDR3 sequence (DNA): TGTGCCAGCACCCCGGTTGAGGGTTCACCCCTCCACTTT. It codes for CASTPVEGSPLHF.

The chain uses TRBV2 and TRBJ1-1; D call uncertain. CDR1 and CDR2 (germline): SNHLY, FYNNEI. This CDR3 spans 14 amino acids. Trimming pared 5 bases from V and 0 bases from J, leaving 10 bases between. CDR3 nucleotides: TGTGCCAGCAGTAGACATACAGTGAACACTGAAGCTTTCTTT. This sequence encodes CASSRHTVNTEAFF.

The sample holds one count of this clone. The chain links TRBV25-1 to TRBJ2-2; TRBD1 matches at 7 bases. The CDR3 consists of 14 residues. Looked up from germline, CDR1 is MGHDK and CDR2 is SYGVNS. The ends lost 11 bases at V and 0 bases at J; junction bases unmatched: 6. The DNA of the CDR3 is TGTGCCCATGAGGGGGCCACGAACACCGGGGAGCTGTTTTTT. Residues: CAHEGATNTGELFF.

The gene calls are TRBV2 and TRBJ2-5; D remains unclear. Trimming shortened V by 7 bases and J by 5 bases, and 5 bases separated the two germline ends. CDR1 SNHLY and CDR2 FYNNEI come from the germline V gene. CDR3 length: 10 residues. The CDR3 DNA sequence: TGTGCCAGCATGGAGGAGACCCAGTACTTC. It yields the protein CASMEETQYF.

The chain has TRBV6-5 and TRBJ2-7; a possible D gene is TRBD2 (5 bases). Germline CDR1 MNHEY, CDR2 SVGAGI. This CDR3 is built from 14 residues. V gave up 3 bases and J gave up 2 bases, with 11 bases separating them. This chain's CDR3 is CASSYSRGAYEQYF. Written as DNA, the CDR3 is TGTGCCAGCAGTTATAGCCGGGGAGCCTACGAGCAGTACTTC.

The chain links TRBV5-1 to TRBJ2-1; D is possibly TRBD2 (6 bases). Trimming shortened V by 4 bases and J by 0 bases, and 11 bases separated the two germline ends. Looked up from germline, CDR1 is SGHRS and CDR2 is YFSETQ. The length of the CDR3 is 15 residues. CDR3 sequence (DNA): TGCGCCAGCAGCCTGACCGGGAGCTCCTACAATGAGCAGTTCTTC. Encoded protein: CASSLTGSSYNEQFF.